This T cell receptor (beta chain) comes out of a study of blood T cells in healthy people across ages. Findings of the study overall: Relative to aged donors, long-lived donors carried more naive CD4+ cells and displayed higher diversity.

Comment on this clonotype: Its antigen remains unknown.

A second PCR of 7 to 11 cycles used a sample-barcoded 5' primer and a J-beta primer mix. TCRdb reprocessed the 5' RACE reads with MiXCR, giving one entry per CDR3 protein. The sample consists of under 800,000 distinct CDR3 sequences, over 20% of them appearing once. Each donor was a healthy Caucasian individual from Russia, aged roughly 6 to 90. Per-sample yields of isolated PBMCs were at least 6 million. This TCR was recovered from a man aged 65 to 79 in good health. What was sequenced was blood.

This CDR3 reads CASRVTSGSFYEQYF. The CDR3 coding sequence is TGCGCCAGCAGGGTTACTAGCGGGAGTTTCTACGAGCAGTACTTC. The chain links TRBV4-1 to TRBJ2-7, with 11 bases matching TRBD2. The germline V gene has CDR1 MGHRA and CDR2 YSYEKL. The CDR3 length is 15 residues. V lost 6 bases to trimming and J lost 3 bases; unmatched junction nucleotides: 7.